The T cell receptor (beta chain) described here comes from a study of T-cell memory formation after mild COVID-19. V gave up 5 bases and J gave up 3 bases; unmatched junction bases: 5. Germline V gives CDR1 LGHNA, CDR2 YNFKEQ. The CDR3 loop spans 15 amino acids. Sample barcodes and UMIs were carried by the TCR alpha and TCR beta cDNA libraries that 5'RACE generated with constant-segment primers. MiXCR was run by TCRdb on the 5' RACE reads, yielding one entry per CDR3 protein. The sample lists about 340,000 distinct CDR3 sequences; about an eighth were seen once. The sample comprised PBMCs or a T cell subset sorted from them (not recorded which). The chain joins TRBV4-2 to TRBJ2-4, with 9 positions matching TRBD2. This clonotype originated in a man younger than 30 who had mild COVID-19 (a few samples of this study predate the infection). Cell type and time point are not known. CDR3 DNA: TGTGCCAGCAGCTCAGCGGGGGGTTACAAAAACATTCAGTACTTC. The encoded protein is CASSSAGGYKNIQYF.